These 27 T cell receptor beta chains were sequenced from one sample in a study of blood T cell repertoires in COVID-19. The method was immunoSEQ multiplex PCR; TCRdb's version includes in-frame clones alone and lacks a portion of them. The table has around 110,000 clones, 84% seen once. Sequencing was carried out using PBMCs or T cells enriched from blood (not recorded which). The receptors originated from a woman under 40 who had recovered from COVID-19.

The rearrangement joins TRBV20-1 to TRBJ2-7; weak D call: TRBD1 (6 bases). V lost 3 bases and J 2 bases, leaving 14 bases between the germline ends. This CDR3 is built from 14 residues. Germline CDR1 DFQATT, CDR2 SNEGSKA (reference sequence). The CDR3 loop reads CSASQGTPAYEQYF. CDR3 DNA sequence: TGCAGTGCTAGTCAAGGGACACCAGCCTACGAGCAGTACTTC.

The V and J genes are TRBV18 and TRBJ1-3; 11 bases fit TRBD1. Germline trimming cut 6 bases from V and 4 bases from J; bases unmatched to any gene: 5. Per the germline V gene, CDR1 is KGHSH and CDR2 is LQKENI. The CDR3 runs 15 residues. CDR3 in amino acids: CASSADRGHGNTIYF. CDR3 nucleotide sequence: TGTGCCAGCTCTGCGGACAGGGGGCACGGAAACACCATATATTTT.

The chain uses TRBV6-5 and TRBJ2-5; unclear D gene. This CDR3 region has 10 residues. The V and J ends lost 9 bases and 5 bases respectively, with 7 bases between them. From germline, CDR1 is MNHEY and CDR2 SVGAGI. CDR3 region: CARPRETQYF. The CDR3 DNA reads as TGTGCCAGGCCACGGGAGACCCAGTACTTC.

The chain couples TRBV9 to TRBJ2-2; TRBD2 agrees at 10 bases. The CDR3 contains 15 residues. Germline-derived CDR1 and CDR2 are SGDLS and YYNGEE. The V gene end was trimmed by 5 bases and the J gene end by 2 bases; junction bases not matched to a gene: 3. The CDR3 nucleotides read TGTGCCAGCAGTCTACTAGCGGGAAACACCGGGGAGCTGTTTTTT. This translates into CASSLLAGNTGELFF. Using reference TRBV9 and TRBJ2-2 for the parts outside the CDR3, the full variable domain is DSGVTQTPKHLITATGQRVTLRCSPRSGDLSVYWYQQSLDQGLQFLIQYYNGEERAKGNILERFSAQQFPDLHSELNLSSLELGDSALYFCASSLLAGNTGELFFGEGSRLTVL.

V and J are TRBV15 and TRBJ1-2; weak D call: TRBD1 (5 bases). This CDR3 is 15 amino acids long. The V end lost 0 bases, the J end lost 8 bases, and 16 bases lay between the germline ends. Germline CDR1 LNHNV, CDR2 YYDKDF (reference sequence). DNA of the CDR3: TGTGCCACCAGCAGAGATCGGGGGAGATATGGCGGCTACACCTTC. Protein: CATSRDRGRYGGYTF.

This sequence joins TRBV11-3 and TRBJ2-5, with a weak D call TRBD2 (5 bases). The CDR3 is 12 residues long. The germline V gene encodes CDR1 SGHNT and CDR2 YENEEA. The ends were cut back, 5 bases at V and 6 bases at J, with 10 bases in the middle. The CDR3 here is CASSRSGKTQYF. DNA for the CDR3: TGTGCCAGCAGCCGTTCGGGGAAGACCCAGTACTTC. Full variable domain (rest looked up from reference TRBV11-3 and TRBJ2-5): EAGVVQSPRYKIIEKKQPVAFWCNPISGHNTLYWYLQNLGQGPELLIRYENEEAVDDSQLPKDRFSAERLKGVDSTLKIQPAELGDSAVYLCASSRSGKTQYFGPGTRLLVL.

The rearrangement joins TRBV21-1 to TRBJ2-3; the table calls TRBD1, which could not be checked here. TRBV21-1 is shown as a pseudogene. The CDR3 has 15 amino acids. As DNA, the CDR3 is TGTGCCAGCGGCGAACCGGGACAGGGGGGTGATACGCAGTATTTT. As protein: CASGEPGQGGDTQYF.

The rearrangement links TRBV3-1 (or the pseudogene TRBV3-2) to TRBJ2-5, with no clear D. V lost 4 bases to trimming and J lost 5 bases, with 5 bases between them. The CDR3 extends over 11 amino acids. Germline values: CDR1 LGHDT, CDR2 YNNKEL (reference sequence). CDR3 DNA sequence: TGTGCCAGCAGCCCCCAGGAGACCCAGTACTTC. Protein sequence: CASSPQETQYF.

This clone was seen only a few times. The CDR3 DNA is TGTGCCAGCAGCCGAGCGGGAGGGACGAGCAATCAGCCCCAGCATTTT. Residues: CASSRAGGTSNQPQHF. The chain carries TRBV11-2 and TRBJ1-5, with D possibly TRBD1 on 5 matching bases. This CDR3 region has 16 residues. CDR1 is SGHAT, CDR2 FQNNGV, per germline. V lost 5 bases, J lost 1 base, and 15 bases lay in between.

The V and J genes are TRBV7-8 and TRBJ2-7; D may be TRBD1 (6 bases). This CDR3 spans 13 amino acids. Trimming removed 3 bases from V and 3 bases from J, with 9 bases in between. CDR1 and CDR2 (germline): SGHVS, FQNEAQ. The CDR3 DNA reads TGTGCCAGCAGCTTGACAGGCTTCTACGAGCAGTACTTC. Its translation: CASSLTGFYEQYF.

The chain has TRBV10-3 and TRBJ2-7; TRBD2 aligns across 8 bases. CDR1 is ENHRY and CDR2 is SYGVKD in the germline V gene. J gave up 2 bases and V 3 bases, and 9 bases lay outside the gene matches. The CDR3 consists of 16 residues. The DNA for the CDR3 is TGTGCCATCAGTGACAGGGGCGGGACTAGTCCCTACGAGCAGTACTTC. This codes for CAISDRGGTSPYEQYF.

This rearrangement joins TRBV5-1 to TRBJ1-1; no clear D. The ends were cut back, 1 base at V and 5 bases at J, with 15 bases in the middle. CDR3 length equals 15 residues. Germline CDR1 SGHRS, CDR2 YFSETQ. CDR3 sequence: CASSLRVGGDTEAFF. The DNA for the CDR3 is TGCGCCAGCAGCTTGAGGGTAGGAGGTGATACTGAAGCTTTCTTT.

The CDR3 reads CASSRGGTANTGELFF. DNA for the CDR3: TGTGCCAGCAGCCGCGGGGGGACCGCGAACACCGGGGAGCTGTTTTTT. The chain carries TRBV2 and TRBJ2-2; 8 bases match TRBD2. This CDR3 contains 16 residues. Germline CDR1 and CDR2: SNHLY and FYNNEI. The V gene end was trimmed by 6 bases and the J gene end by 0 bases; junction bases not matched to a gene: 6.

The CDR3 here is CASSQPGQLNTEAFF. CDR3 DNA: TGTGCCAGCAGCCAGCCCGGACAGTTAAACACTGAAGCTTTCTTT. V usage is TRBV3-1 (or the pseudogene TRBV3-2) and J usage is TRBJ1-1, with TRBD1 as a possible D gene (6 bases). Deletions cut 3 bases from V and 2 bases from J, with 13 bases between. Germline V lookup: CDR1 LGHDT, CDR2 YNNKEL (reference sequence). The CDR3 covers 15 residues.

The chain employs TRBV30 and TRBJ2-7; D may be TRBD2 (5 bases). Trimming shortened V by 1 base and J by 0 bases, and 19 bases separated the two germline ends. Germline V gene sequence: CDR1 GTSNPN, CDR2 SVGIG (reference sequence). CDR3 length: 17 residues. The CDR3, as DNA: TGTGCCTGGAGTGCAAATCCAATCGTCGGGATCTCCTACGAGCAGTACTTC. This encodes CAWSANPIVGISYEQYF.

This chain connects TRBV9 to TRBJ2-2; 8 bases match TRBD2. Per the germline V gene, CDR1 is SGDLS and CDR2 is YYNGEE. This CDR3 region has 15 residues. Losses at the gene ends were 0 bases for V and 6 bases for J; bases not matched to a gene: 4. CDR3: CASSVAAGVPGELFF. In DNA form, the CDR3 reads TGTGCCAGCAGCGTAGCAGCGGGAGTCCCCGGGGAGCTGTTTTTT. Complete variable domain (other parts from reference TRBV9 and TRBJ2-2): DSGVTQTPKHLITATGQRVTLRCSPRSGDLSVYWYQQSLDQGLQFLIQYYNGEERAKGNILERFSAQQFPDLHSELNLSSLELGDSALYFCASSVAAGVPGELFFGEGSRLTVL.

This clone was observed a handful of times. V and J are TRBV6-6 and TRBJ1-5; 8 bases fit TRBD1. The germline V gene has CDR1 MNHNY and CDR2 SVGAGI (reference sequence). CDR3 length equals 13 residues. The V segment lost 6 bases and the J segment 6 bases; nucleotides outside the gene matches: 4. The CDR3 sequence is CASSETGVQPQHF. The CDR3, as DNA: TGTGCCAGCAGCGAGACAGGGGTTCAGCCCCAGCATTTT.

V and J are TRBV9 and TRBJ2-2, with a possible D match to TRBD1 (6 bases). Germline values: CDR1 SGDLS, CDR2 YYNGEE. The CDR3 covers 16 residues. V lost 4 bases to trimming and J lost 0 bases, with 13 bases between them. CDR3 protein: CASSPQGNPNTGELFF. The CDR3 DNA reads TGTGCCAGCAGCCCGCAGGGGAACCCGAACACCGGGGAGCTGTTTTTT.

This sequence joins TRBV6-2 or TRBV6-3 and TRBJ1-2; the match to TRBD1 covers 7 bases. This CDR3 contains 15 residues. Germline lookup yields CDR1 MNHEY and CDR2 SVGEGT. J gave up 4 bases and V 5 bases, and 10 bases lay outside the gene matches. The DNA of the CDR3 is TGTGCCAGCAGTGGGGGACAGATCGATCCCTATGGCTACACCTTC. This encodes CASSGGQIDPYGYTF.

This clone occurred once. The V gene is TRBV7-3, the J gene TRBJ2-2; TRBD2 matches at 7 bases. Germline loops: CDR1 SGHTA, CDR2 FQGTGA. Germline trimming cut 6 bases from V and 0 bases from J; bases unmatched to any gene: 7. The CDR3 has 16 amino acids. CDR3 sequence: CASSHTSAPNTGELFF. In DNA, the CDR3 is TGTGCCAGCAGTCATACTAGCGCCCCGAACACCGGGGAGCTGTTTTTT.

The V gene is TRBV5-4, the J gene TRBJ2-2; D is ambiguous. The V gene lost 2 bases and the J gene lost 7 bases, with 6 bases spanning the gap. The CDR3 has 12 amino acids. Germline assignment: CDR1 SGHNT and CDR2 YYREEE (reference sequence). CDR3 nucleotide sequence: TGTGCCAGCAGCTTCTATGTCGGGGAGCTGTTTTTT. Translated, it gives CASSFYVGELFF. Using reference TRBV5-4 and TRBJ2-2 for the parts outside the CDR3, the full variable domain is ETGVTQSPTHLIKTRGQQVTLRCSSQSGHNTVSWYQQALGQGPQFIFQYYREEENGRGNFPPRFSGLQFPNYSSELNVNALELDDSALYLCASSFYVGELFFGEGSRLTVL.

The V call is TRBV19, the J call TRBJ2-1, with a weak D call TRBD2 (5 bases). The V end lost 3 bases, the J end lost 0 bases, and 9 bases lay between the germline ends. The germline CDR1 and CDR2 sequences are LNHDA and SQIVND (reference sequence). There are 15 residues in the CDR3. The DNA of the CDR3 is TGTGCCAGTAGTATCCCCGGGAACTCCTACAATGAGCAGTTCTTC. It translates to CASSIPGNSYNEQFF.

This chain links TRBV7-2 with TRBJ1-1, with 7 positions matching TRBD1. The CDR3 extends over 14 amino acids. Germline CDR1 and CDR2: SGHTA and FQGNSA. Trimming at V came to 4 bases and at J to 9 bases, leaving 11 bases not matched to a gene. CDR3 nucleotide sequence: TGTGCCAGCAGCTATAGGGTGACAGGGATAAAAGCTTTCTTT. This gives the protein CASSYRVTGIKAFF.

The chain uses TRBV6-2 or TRBV6-3 and TRBJ2-7; 15 bases agree with TRBD2. From germline, CDR1 is MNHEY and CDR2 SVGEGT. CDR3 length: 19 residues. The J segment lost 0 bases and the V segment lost 5 bases, leaving 11 bases of the junction unmatched. CDR3 sequence: CASSQWGLAGGRSSYEQYF. The CDR3 coding sequence is TGTGCCAGCAGTCAGTGGGGACTAGCGGGAGGTCGGAGCTCCTACGAGCAGTACTTC.

V gene TRBV9 combines with J gene TRBJ2-7, with 12 bases aligning to TRBD2. V was clipped by 0 bases and J by 6 bases; unmatched bases: 4. CDR1 SGDLS and CDR2 YYNGEE come from the germline V gene. The CDR3 has 15 residues. This CDR3 reads CASSVGLAGASEQYF. CDR3 DNA: TGTGCCAGCAGCGTAGGACTAGCGGGAGCCAGCGAGCAGTACTTC.

The rearrangement uses TRBV7-2 and TRBJ2-2, with 7 nucleotides matching TRBD1. The CDR3 loop spans 15 amino acids. The V and J ends lost 6 bases and 1 base, in that order; junction bases with no gene match: 5. CDR1 and CDR2 from the germline V gene are SGHTA and FQGNSA. The CDR3 here is CASRTGARNTGELFF. DNA for the CDR3: TGTGCCAGCAGAACAGGGGCTCGGAACACCGGGGAGCTGTTTTTT.

This sequence joins TRBV2 and TRBJ1-6; D is uncertain. This CDR3 spans 15 amino acids. The germline V and J ends were trimmed by 3 bases and 0 bases, with 6 bases remaining between them. From germline, CDR1 is SNHLY and CDR2 FYNNEI. As DNA, the CDR3 is TGTGCCAGCAGTGACCGGTTCTCCTATAATTCACCCCTCCACTTT. It codes for CASSDRFSYNSPLHF.